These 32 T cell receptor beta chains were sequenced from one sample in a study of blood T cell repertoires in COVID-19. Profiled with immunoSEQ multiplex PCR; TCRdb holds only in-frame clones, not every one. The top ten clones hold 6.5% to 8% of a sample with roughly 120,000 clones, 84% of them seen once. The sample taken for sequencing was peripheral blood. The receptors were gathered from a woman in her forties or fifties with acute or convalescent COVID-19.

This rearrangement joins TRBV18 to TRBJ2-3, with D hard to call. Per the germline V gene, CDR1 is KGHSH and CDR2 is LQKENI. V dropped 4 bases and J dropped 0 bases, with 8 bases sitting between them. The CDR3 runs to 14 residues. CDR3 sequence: CASSLQPSTDTQYF. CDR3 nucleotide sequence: TGTGCCAGCTCACTACAACCTAGCACAGATACGCAGTATTTT.

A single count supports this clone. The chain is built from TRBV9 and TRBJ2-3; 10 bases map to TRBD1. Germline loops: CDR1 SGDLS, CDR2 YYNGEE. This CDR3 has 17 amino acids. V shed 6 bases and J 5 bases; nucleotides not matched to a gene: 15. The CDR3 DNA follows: TGTGCCAGCAACACCGGGACAGGGGACGTGGCAGTAGATACGCAGTATTTT. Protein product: CASNTGTGDVAVDTQYF.

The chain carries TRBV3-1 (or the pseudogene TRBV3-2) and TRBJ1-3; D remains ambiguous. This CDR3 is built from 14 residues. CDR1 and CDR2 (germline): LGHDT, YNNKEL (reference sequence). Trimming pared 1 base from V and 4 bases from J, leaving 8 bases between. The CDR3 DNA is TGTGCCAGCAGCCAAGGAGTAAACGGAAACACCATATATTTT. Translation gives CASSQGVNGNTIYF.

CDR3 sequence: CASSEWEASNYGYTF. CDR3 bases: TGTGCCAGCAGTGAATGGGAGGCCTCTAACTATGGCTACACCTTC. The chain has TRBV6-1 and TRBJ1-2; no firm D call. Germline-derived CDR1 and CDR2 are MNHNS and SASEGT. Trimming removed 2 bases from V and 0 bases from J, with 10 bases in between. The length of the CDR3 is 15 residues.

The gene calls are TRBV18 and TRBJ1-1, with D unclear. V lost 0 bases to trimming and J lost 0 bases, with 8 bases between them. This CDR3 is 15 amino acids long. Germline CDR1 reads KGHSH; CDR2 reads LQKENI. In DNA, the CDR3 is TGTGCCAGCTCACCACCTACAGTGGTGAACACTGAAGCTTTCTTT. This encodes CASSPPTVVNTEAFF.

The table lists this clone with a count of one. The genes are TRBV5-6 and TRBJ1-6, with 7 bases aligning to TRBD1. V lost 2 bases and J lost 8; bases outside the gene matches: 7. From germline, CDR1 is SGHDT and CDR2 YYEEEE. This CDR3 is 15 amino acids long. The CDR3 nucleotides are TGTGCCAGCAGCTTCGGGGCCAGGGGGGATTCACCCCTCCACTTT. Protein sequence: CASSFGARGDSPLHF.

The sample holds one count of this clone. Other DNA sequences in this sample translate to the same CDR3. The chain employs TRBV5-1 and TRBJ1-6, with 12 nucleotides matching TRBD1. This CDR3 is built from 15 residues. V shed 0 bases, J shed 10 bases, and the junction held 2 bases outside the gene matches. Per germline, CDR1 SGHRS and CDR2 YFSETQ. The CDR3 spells CASSLGDRGRSPLHF. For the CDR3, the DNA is TGCGCCAGCAGCTTGGGGGACAGGGGGCGATCACCCCTCCACTTT. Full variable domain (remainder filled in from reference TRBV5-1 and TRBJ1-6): KAGVTQTPRYLIKTRGQQVTLSCSPISGHRSVSWYQQTPGQGLQFLFEYFSETQRNKGNFPGRFSGRQFSNSRSEMNVSTLELGDSALYLCASSLGDRGRSPLHFGNGTRLTVT.

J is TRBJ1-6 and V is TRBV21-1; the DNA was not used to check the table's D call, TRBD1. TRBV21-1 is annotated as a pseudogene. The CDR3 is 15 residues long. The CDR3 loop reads CASSPDRAYNSPLHF. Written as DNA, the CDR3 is TGTGCCAGCTCGCCCGACAGGGCCTATAATTCACCCCTCCACTTT.

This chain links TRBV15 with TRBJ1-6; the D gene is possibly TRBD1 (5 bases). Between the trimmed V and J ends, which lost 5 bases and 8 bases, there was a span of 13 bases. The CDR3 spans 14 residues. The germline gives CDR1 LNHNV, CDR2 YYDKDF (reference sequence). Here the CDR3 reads CATSSRGGDSPLHF. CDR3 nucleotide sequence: TGTGCCACCAGCTCGCGAGGAGGGGATTCACCCCTCCACTTT.

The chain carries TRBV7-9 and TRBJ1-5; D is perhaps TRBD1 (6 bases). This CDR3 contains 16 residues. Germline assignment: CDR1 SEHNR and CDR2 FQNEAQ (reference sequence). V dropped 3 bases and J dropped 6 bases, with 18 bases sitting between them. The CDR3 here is CASSFSGGGHSQPQHF. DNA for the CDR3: TGTGCCAGCAGCTTTAGCGGGGGGGGGCATAGTCAGCCCCAGCATTTT.

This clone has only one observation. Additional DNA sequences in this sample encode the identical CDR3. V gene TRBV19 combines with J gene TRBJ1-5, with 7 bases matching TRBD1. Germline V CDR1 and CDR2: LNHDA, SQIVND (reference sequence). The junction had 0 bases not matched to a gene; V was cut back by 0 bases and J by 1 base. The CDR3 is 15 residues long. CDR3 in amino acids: CASSIEGQSNQPQHF. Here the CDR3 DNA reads TGTGCCAGTAGTATAGAGGGACAGAGCAATCAGCCCCAGCATTTT. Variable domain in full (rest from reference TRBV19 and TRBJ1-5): DGGITQSPKYLFRKEGQNVTLSCEQNLNHDAMYWYRQDPGQGLRLIYYSQIVNDFQKGDIAEGYSVSREKKESFPLTVTSAQKNPTAFYLCASSIEGQSNQPQHFGDGTRLSIL.

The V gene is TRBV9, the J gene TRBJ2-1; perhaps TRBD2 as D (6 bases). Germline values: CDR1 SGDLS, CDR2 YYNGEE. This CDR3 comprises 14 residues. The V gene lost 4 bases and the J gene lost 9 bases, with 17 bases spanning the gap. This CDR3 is CASSPRGGVGEQFF. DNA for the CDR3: TGTGCCAGCAGCCCCCGAGGCGGGGTCGGTGAGCAGTTCTTC. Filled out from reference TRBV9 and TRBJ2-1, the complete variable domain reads DSGVTQTPKHLITATGQRVTLRCSPRSGDLSVYWYQQSLDQGLQFLIQYYNGEERAKGNILERFSAQQFPDLHSELNLSSLELGDSALYFCASSPRGGVGEQFFGPGTRLTVL.

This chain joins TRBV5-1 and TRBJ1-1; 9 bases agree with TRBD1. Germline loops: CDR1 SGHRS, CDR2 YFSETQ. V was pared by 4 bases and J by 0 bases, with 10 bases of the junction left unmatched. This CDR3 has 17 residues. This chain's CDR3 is CASSLGQGSQMNTEAFF. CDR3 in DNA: TGCGCCAGCAGCCTTGGACAGGGGTCCCAGATGAACACTGAAGCTTTCTTT.

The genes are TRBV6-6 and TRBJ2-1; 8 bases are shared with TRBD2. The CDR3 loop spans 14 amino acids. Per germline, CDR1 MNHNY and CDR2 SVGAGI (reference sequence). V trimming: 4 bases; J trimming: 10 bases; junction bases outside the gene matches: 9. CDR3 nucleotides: TGTGCCAGCAGTTCCCCGGGCGGCGGGGGGGAGCAGTTCTTC. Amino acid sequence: CASSSPGGGGEQFF.

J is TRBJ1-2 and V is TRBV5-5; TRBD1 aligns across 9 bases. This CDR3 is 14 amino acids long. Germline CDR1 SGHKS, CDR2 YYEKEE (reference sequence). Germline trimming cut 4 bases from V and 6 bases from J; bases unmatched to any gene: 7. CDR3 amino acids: CASSRDRGDHGYTF. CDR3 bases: TGTGCCAGCAGCCGCGACAGGGGGGACCATGGCTACACCTTC.

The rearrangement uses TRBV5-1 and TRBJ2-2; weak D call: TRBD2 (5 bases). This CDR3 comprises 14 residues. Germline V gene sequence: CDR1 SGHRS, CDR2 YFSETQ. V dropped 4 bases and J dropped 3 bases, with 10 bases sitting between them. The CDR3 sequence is CASSPAGHTGELFF. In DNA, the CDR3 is TGCGCCAGCAGCCCGGCGGGTCACACCGGGGAGCTGTTTTTT.

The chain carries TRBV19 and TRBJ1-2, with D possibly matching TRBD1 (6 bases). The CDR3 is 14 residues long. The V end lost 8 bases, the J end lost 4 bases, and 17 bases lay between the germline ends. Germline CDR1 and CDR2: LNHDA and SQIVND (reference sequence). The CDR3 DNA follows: TGTGCCAGTTATTCGGACAGCACCCTCTATGGCTACACCTTC. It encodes CASYSDSTLYGYTF.

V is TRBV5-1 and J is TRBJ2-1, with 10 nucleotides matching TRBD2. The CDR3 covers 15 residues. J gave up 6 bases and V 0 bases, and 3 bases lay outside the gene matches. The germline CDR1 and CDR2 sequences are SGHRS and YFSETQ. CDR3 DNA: TGCGCCAGCAGCTTGGTAGCGGGGGGTGGCAATGAGCAGTTCTTC. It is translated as CASSLVAGGGNEQFF.

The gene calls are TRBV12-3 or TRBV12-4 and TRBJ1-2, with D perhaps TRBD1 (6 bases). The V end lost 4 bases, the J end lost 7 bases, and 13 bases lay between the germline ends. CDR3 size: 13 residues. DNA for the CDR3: TGTGCCAGCAGTTCAGCGGGGGCGGGTGGCTACACCTTC. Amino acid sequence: CASSSAGAGGYTF.

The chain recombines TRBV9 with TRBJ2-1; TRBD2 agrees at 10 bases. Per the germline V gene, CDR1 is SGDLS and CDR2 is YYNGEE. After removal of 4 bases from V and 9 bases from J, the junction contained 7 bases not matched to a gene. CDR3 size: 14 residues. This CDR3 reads CASSPSGGLSEQFF. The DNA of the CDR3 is TGTGCCAGCAGCCCTAGCGGGGGTTTAAGTGAGCAGTTCTTC.

CDR3: CASSLSGKQGYEQYF. The CDR3 region has the DNA TGTGCCAGCAGCTTATCAGGAAAACAGGGTTACGAGCAGTACTTC. The chain couples TRBV11-2 to TRBJ2-7; possibly TRBD1 for D (6 bases). V was cut by 2 bases and J by 4 bases, with 15 bases left in between. Germline assignment: CDR1 SGHAT and CDR2 FQNNGV. The CDR3 is made up of 15 amino acids.

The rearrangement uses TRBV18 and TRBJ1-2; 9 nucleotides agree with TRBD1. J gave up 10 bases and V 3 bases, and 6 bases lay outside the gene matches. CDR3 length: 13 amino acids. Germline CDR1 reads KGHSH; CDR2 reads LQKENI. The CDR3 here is CASSPGQGRDYTF. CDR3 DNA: TGTGCCAGCTCACCCGGACAGGGGCGAGACTACACCTTC.

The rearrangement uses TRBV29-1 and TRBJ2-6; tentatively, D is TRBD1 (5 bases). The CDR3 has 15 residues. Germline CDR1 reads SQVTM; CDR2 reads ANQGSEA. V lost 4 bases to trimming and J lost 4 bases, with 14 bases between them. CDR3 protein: CSVVGQGSGANVLTF. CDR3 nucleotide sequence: TGCAGCGTTGTGGGTCAGGGCTCCGGGGCCAACGTCCTGACTTTC.

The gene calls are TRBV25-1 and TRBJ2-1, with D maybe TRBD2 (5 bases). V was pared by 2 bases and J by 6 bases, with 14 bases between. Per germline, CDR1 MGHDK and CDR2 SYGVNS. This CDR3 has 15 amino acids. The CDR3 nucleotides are TGTGCCAGCAGTGAAGTCGTTTGGCGGGTCAATGAGCAGTTCTTC. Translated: CASSEVVWRVNEQFF.

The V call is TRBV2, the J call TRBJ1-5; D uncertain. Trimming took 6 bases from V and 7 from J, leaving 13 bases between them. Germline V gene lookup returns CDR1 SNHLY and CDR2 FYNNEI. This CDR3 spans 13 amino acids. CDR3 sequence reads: CASRPDNGQPQHF. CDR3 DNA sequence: TGTGCCAGCAGGCCTGACAATGGGCAGCCCCAGCATTTT.

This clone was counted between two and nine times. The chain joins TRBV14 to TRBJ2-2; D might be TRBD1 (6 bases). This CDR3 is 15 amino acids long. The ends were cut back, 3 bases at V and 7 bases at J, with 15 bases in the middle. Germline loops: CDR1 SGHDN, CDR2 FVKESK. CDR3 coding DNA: TGTGCCAGCAGCCACAGACAGGCGCCAGGCGGGGAGCTGTTTTTT. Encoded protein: CASSHRQAPGGELFF.

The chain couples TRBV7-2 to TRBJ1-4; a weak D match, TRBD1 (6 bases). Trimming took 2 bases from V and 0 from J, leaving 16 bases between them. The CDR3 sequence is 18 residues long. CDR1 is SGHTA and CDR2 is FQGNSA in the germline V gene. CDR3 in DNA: TGTGCCAGCAGCTTACCCTACAGGGACGGTGCAACTAATGAAAAACTGTTTTTT. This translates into CASSLPYRDGATNEKLFF.

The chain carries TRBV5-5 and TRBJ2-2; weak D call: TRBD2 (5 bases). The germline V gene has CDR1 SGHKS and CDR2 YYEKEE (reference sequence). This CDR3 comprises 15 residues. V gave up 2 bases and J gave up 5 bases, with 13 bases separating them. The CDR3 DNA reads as TGTGCCAGCAGCTTTTCTGGAGGAAATACCGGGGAGCTGTTTTTT. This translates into CASSFSGGNTGELFF.

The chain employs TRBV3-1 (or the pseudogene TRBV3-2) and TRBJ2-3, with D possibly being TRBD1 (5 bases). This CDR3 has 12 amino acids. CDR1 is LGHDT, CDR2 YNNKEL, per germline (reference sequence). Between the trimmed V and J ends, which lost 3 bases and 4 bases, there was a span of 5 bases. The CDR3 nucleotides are TGTGCCAGCAGCCACAGGGCAGATACGCAGTATTTT. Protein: CASSHRADTQYF.

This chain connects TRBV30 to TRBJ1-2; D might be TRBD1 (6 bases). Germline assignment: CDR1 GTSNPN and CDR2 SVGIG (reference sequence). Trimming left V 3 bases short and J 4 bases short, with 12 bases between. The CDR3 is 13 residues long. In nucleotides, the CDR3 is TGTGCCTGGAGCCGGCAGGGGACCTATGGCTACACCTTC. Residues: CAWSRQGTYGYTF. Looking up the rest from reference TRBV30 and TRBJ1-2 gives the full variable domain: SQTIHQWPATLVQPVGSPLSLECTVEGTSNPNLYWYRQAAGRGLQLLFYSVGIGQISSEVPQNLSASRPQDRQFILSSKKLLLSDSGFYLCAWSRQGTYGYTFGSGTRLTVV.

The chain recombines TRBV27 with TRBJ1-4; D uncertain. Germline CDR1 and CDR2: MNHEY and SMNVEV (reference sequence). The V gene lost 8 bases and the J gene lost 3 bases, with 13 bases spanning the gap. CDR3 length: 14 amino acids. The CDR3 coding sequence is TGTGCCAGCCGACCCGGGGTCGCTAATGAAAAACTGTTTTTT. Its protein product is CASRPGVANEKLFF.

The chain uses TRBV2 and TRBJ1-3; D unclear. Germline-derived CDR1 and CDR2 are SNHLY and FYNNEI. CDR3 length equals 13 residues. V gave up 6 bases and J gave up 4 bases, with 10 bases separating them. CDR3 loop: CASSRGGGNTIYF. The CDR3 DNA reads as TGTGCCAGCAGCCGAGGCGGCGGAAACACCATATATTTT.